These 30 T cell receptor beta chains were sequenced from one sample in a study of blood T cells in healthy people across ages. Using a J-beta primer mix together with a sample-barcoded 5' primer, a second PCR was run for about 6 to 11 cycles. TCRdb reprocessed the 5' RACE reads via MiXCR and lists one record per CDR3 protein. The sample lists 600,000 to 900,000 distinct CDR3 sequences; roughly 25% were seen once. These data were also reused for a study on T cells of mothers and their children.

Source material: blood. The source of these receptors is a boy younger than 18 in good health.

This clonotype has only a few counts. The chain joins TRBV9 to TRBJ2-1, with D unresolved. Germline V gene lookup returns CDR1 SGDLS and CDR2 YYNGEE. Trimming pared 0 bases from V and 4 bases from J, leaving 8 bases between. The CDR3 is made up of 14 amino acids. CDR3 nucleotides: TGTGCCAGCAGCGTAGAAGTGGCTTACAATGAGCAGTTCTTC. Amino acids: CASSVEVAYNEQFF.

The chain is built from TRBV7-3 and TRBJ2-7, with D possibly matching TRBD2 (5 bases). Trimming shortened V by 2 bases and J by 7 bases, and 18 bases separated the two germline ends. The CDR3 loop spans 15 amino acids. Germline CDR1 and CDR2: SGHTA and FQGTGA. Here the CDR3 DNA reads TGTGCCAGCAGCTTATATGCATTTACCCCGGGGGAGCAGTACTTC. Translation: CASSLYAFTPGEQYF.

This clonotype was observed at least ten times. The chain couples TRBV7-2 to TRBJ2-2; the D is unclear. The CDR3 runs to 13 residues. Deletions cut 4 bases from V and 1 base from J, with 4 bases between. CDR1 SGHTA and CDR2 FQGNSA come from the germline V gene. CDR3 in amino acids: CASSSLNTGELFF. CDR3 in DNA: TGTGCCAGCAGCTCTCTGAACACCGGGGAGCTGTTTTTT.

In this sample, this clonotype turned up a few times. The J gene is TRBJ2-7, the V gene TRBV27; D is uncertain. The CDR3 runs to 13 residues. From germline, CDR1 is MNHEY and CDR2 SMNVEV (reference sequence). The V end was cut by 2 bases, the J end by 3 bases, with 8 bases between. The CDR3 reads CASSLSARYEQYF. In DNA form, the CDR3 reads TGTGCCAGCAGTTTAAGTGCCCGCTACGAGCAGTACTTC.

In nucleotides, the CDR3 is TGTGCCAGCAACAACAGGGTAATGAACACTGAAGCTTTCTTT. Translated: CASNNRVMNTEAFF. The gene calls are TRBV28 and TRBJ1-1, with D perhaps TRBD1 (6 bases). V lost 7 bases and J lost 0, with 12 bases in between. This CDR3 spans 14 amino acids. Germline CDR1 MDHEN, CDR2 SYDVKM.

In its sample, this clonotype was seen a few times. J is TRBJ2-7 and V is TRBV29-1, with 9 bases that match TRBD2. Looked up from germline, CDR1 is SQVTM and CDR2 is ANQGSEA. CDR3 length equals 11 residues. V shed 4 bases, J shed 6 bases, and the junction held 1 base outside the gene matches. The CDR3 region has the DNA TGCAGCGTTGTACTAGCGGGCGAGCAGTACTTC. Translating gives CSVVLAGEQYF.

This clonotype was seen more than once but under ten times. This chain joins TRBV20-1 and TRBJ2-5; TRBD2 matches at 9 bases. This CDR3 region has 16 residues. The V and J ends lost 0 bases and 1 base, in that order; junction bases with no gene match: 6. CDR1 is DFQATT, CDR2 SNEGSKA, per germline (reference sequence). The CDR3 DNA is TGCAGTGCTAGAGATCTCGCGGGGGGGCGCCAAGAGACCCAGTACTTC. Amino acids: CSARDLAGGRQETQYF.

This sequence joins TRBV7-2 and TRBJ1-2; 7 bases map to TRBD1. The ends lost 7 bases at V and 6 bases at J; junction bases unmatched: 8. The CDR3 runs 13 residues. Germline CDR1 SGHTA, CDR2 FQGNSA. DNA of the CDR3: TGTGCCAGCACCTCGACAGGGCTGAATGGCTACACCTTC. Its protein is CASTSTGLNGYTF.

This sequence joins TRBV28 and TRBJ1-5; the D is unclear. From germline, CDR1 is MDHEN and CDR2 SYDVKM. The CDR3 has 13 residues. V lost 5 bases and J lost 7, with 12 bases in between. In DNA, the CDR3 is TGTGCCAGCAGTCTGGATTTAAGCCAGCCCCAGCATTTT. Protein: CASSLDLSQPQHF.

The V call is TRBV15, the J call TRBJ1-2; D is ambiguous. The ends were cut back, 3 bases at V and 2 bases at J, with 13 bases in the middle. This CDR3 comprises 15 residues. Germline CDR1 and CDR2: LNHNV and YYDKDF (reference sequence). The CDR3 DNA is TGTGCCACCAGCAGCGGAAGCAGCAGGAACTATGGCTACACCTTC. It yields the protein CATSSGSSRNYGYTF.

This clonotype was seen only a few times. This chain uses TRBV11-1 with TRBJ1-3; D unclear. The germline V gene has CDR1 SGHAT and CDR2 FQDESV (reference sequence). V was trimmed by 0 bases and J by 2 bases, leaving 23 bases between them. The CDR3 has 20 amino acids. CDR3 region: CASSLAPYVRAGTTGNTIYF. For the CDR3, the DNA is TGTGCCAGCAGCTTAGCCCCTTACGTTCGAGCAGGAACAACTGGAAACACCATATATTTT.

This clonotype was found a few times. V and J are TRBV9 and TRBJ2-5; 10 bases agree with TRBD2. Germline assignment: CDR1 SGDLS and CDR2 YYNGEE. The CDR3 runs 17 residues. V lost 4 bases to trimming and J lost 1 base; unmatched junction nucleotides: 10. The DNA of the CDR3 is TGTGCCAGCAGCTCTGGGACTAGCGTCTCCATCCAAGAGACCCAGTACTTC. It codes for CASSSGTSVSIQETQYF.

There are a few counts of this clonotype. This rearrangement joins TRBV5-1 to TRBJ1-4; D gene uncertain. V was pared by 0 bases and J by 4 bases, with 10 bases between. Germline lookup yields CDR1 SGHRS and CDR2 YFSETQ. CDR3 length: 15 amino acids. CDR3 bases: TGCGCCAGCAGCTTGGATGGCAGTAATAATGAAAAACTGTTTTTT. It specifies CASSLDGSNNEKLFF. Complete variable domain (other parts from reference TRBV5-1 and TRBJ1-4): KAGVTQTPRYLIKTRGQQVTLSCSPISGHRSVSWYQQTPGQGLQFLFEYFSETQRNKGNFPGRFSGRQFSNSRSEMNVSTLELGDSALYLCASSLDGSNNEKLFFGSGTQLSVL.

The CDR3 bases are TGTGCCAGCACCTCTAGCGGGGGGGCCTACAATGAGCAGTTCTTC. Translating it yields CASTSSGGAYNEQFF. This chain joins TRBV2 and TRBJ2-1, with 12 nucleotides matching TRBD2. The V gene's germline CDR1 is SNHLY and CDR2 FYNNEI. The CDR3 spans 15 residues. The J segment lost 2 bases and the V segment lost 7 bases, leaving 3 bases of the junction unmatched.

This clonotype was detected a few times. The CDR3 is CASKLAGGLQETQYF. CDR3 nucleotides: TGTGCCAGCAAACTAGCGGGGGGCCTCCAAGAGACCCAGTACTTC. This chain connects TRBV12-3 or TRBV12-4 to TRBJ2-5, with 12 bases that match TRBD2. The CDR3 covers 15 residues. V trimming: 7 bases; J trimming: 1 base; junction bases outside the gene matches: 4.

This rearrangement joins TRBV29-1 to TRBJ2-3; D not resolved. The CDR3 has 11 amino acids. V was pared by 5 bases and J by 4 bases, with 7 bases between. CDR1 is SQVTM, CDR2 ANQGSEA, per germline. This chain's CDR3 is CSVSGADTQYF. For the CDR3, the DNA is TGCAGCGTTTCGGGCGCAGATACGCAGTATTTT.

V gene TRBV2 combines with J gene TRBJ2-5, with TRBD2 matching 12 bases. The better agreement between TRBJ2-1 and the DNA end casts doubt on the J call. Germline CDR1 reads SNHLY; CDR2 reads FYNNEI. The CDR3 spans 16 residues. In DNA, the CDR3 is TGTGCCAGCAGAGAATCTAGCGGGAGGGCCGGTCATGAGCAGTTCTTC. Translated: CASRESSGRAGHEQFF.

This clonotype was counted only a few times. The V gene is TRBV5-1, the J gene TRBJ1-5, with unresolved D. The germline CDR1 and CDR2 sequences are SGHRS and YFSETQ. The CDR3 is 14 amino acids. V was trimmed by 4 bases and J by 5 bases, leaving 13 bases between them. The CDR3 DNA reads as TGCGCCAGCAGCCCCGAGGGTCTCGATCAGCCCCAGCATTTT. It encodes CASSPEGLDQPQHF. Combining the CDR3 with reference TRBV5-1 and TRBJ1-5 gives the whole variable domain KAGVTQTPRYLIKTRGQQVTLSCSPISGHRSVSWYQQTPGQGLQFLFEYFSETQRNKGNFPGRFSGRQFSNSRSEMNVSTLELGDSALYLCASSPEGLDQPQHFGDGTRLSIL.

This clonotype came up a few times. The chain carries TRBV12-3 or TRBV12-4 and TRBJ2-5; D uncertain. The length of the CDR3 is 14 residues. Trimming took off 5 bases at V and 5 bases at J, with 15 bases between the two ends. Written as DNA, the CDR3 is TGTGCCAGCAGTCCCGGTGCGGACGGGGAGACCCAGTACTTC. The encoded protein is CASSPGADGETQYF.

This chain connects TRBV20-1 to TRBJ2-5; D is undetermined. The CDR3 spans 13 residues. The germline V gene encodes CDR1 DFQATT and CDR2 SNEGSKA (reference sequence). With 3 bases removed from V and 7 bases from J, the gap between germline ends came to 15 bases. CDR3 coding DNA: TGCAGTGCTAGTCTTCCACGGTCATGGACCCAGTACTTC. Encoded protein: CSASLPRSWTQYF.

This clonotype was detected a few times. This chain uses TRBV6-5 with TRBJ2-1; D is unclear. TRBJ2-5 matches the DNA end more closely, so the J call is doubtful. Looked up from germline, CDR1 is MNHEY and CDR2 is SVGAGI. The length of the CDR3 is 12 residues. The CDR3 sequence: CATGPGQETQYF. The CDR3 DNA is TGTGCCACCGGCCCAGGACAAGAGACCCAGTACTTC.

The chain couples TRBV12-3 or TRBV12-4 to TRBJ2-5, with a possible D match to TRBD1 (6 bases). CDR3 length equals 16 residues. V was pared by 3 bases and J by 3 bases, with 17 bases between. The CDR3 nucleotides read TGTGCCAGCAGTTTTCTCCACAGGGCAAACAAAGAGACCCAGTACTTC. Translation: CASSFLHRANKETQYF.

This rearrangement joins TRBV12-3 or TRBV12-4 to TRBJ2-4, with D possibly being TRBD1 or TRBD2 (5 bases each). The V end lost 3 bases, the J end lost 0 bases, and 12 bases lay between the germline ends. The CDR3 runs 16 residues. The CDR3 region has the DNA TGTGCCAGCAGTTTGAGGGGCACAGGAGCCAAAAACATTCAGTACTTC. This codes for CASSLRGTGAKNIQYF.

This rearrangement joins TRBV12-3 or TRBV12-4 to TRBJ2-7; tentatively, D is TRBD2 (6 bases). With 5 bases removed from V and 5 bases from J, the gap between germline ends came to 13 bases. CDR3 length: 13 residues. The CDR3 region has the DNA TGTGCCAGCAGTCGGAGGGGTCTGGACGAGCAGTACTTC. This translates into CASSRRGLDEQYF.

This clonotype has only a few counts. V usage is TRBV10-3 and J usage is TRBJ2-1; 8 bases are shared with TRBD1. The CDR3 runs 16 residues. Germline V gene data show CDR1 as ENHRY and CDR2 as SYGVKD. The ends lost 3 bases at V and 4 bases at J; junction bases unmatched: 8. CDR3 bases: TGTGCCATCAGTGATCTTAGGACAGGGCCTTACAATGAGCAGTTCTTC. Protein: CAISDLRTGPYNEQFF.

In its sample, this clonotype was seen a few times. This rearrangement joins TRBV24-1 to TRBJ2-2, with D possibly TRBD2 on 6 matching bases. The CDR3 consists of 14 residues. V was clipped by 5 bases and J by 3 bases, with 9 bases between them. Germline CDR1 and CDR2: KGHDR and SFDVKD. The CDR3 protein is CATSVGGYTGELFF. The DNA of the CDR3 is TGTGCCACCAGTGTCGGGGGATACACCGGGGAGCTGTTTTTT.

This chain uses TRBV10-3 with TRBJ1-1; D gene unclear. Germline CDR1 and CDR2: ENHRY and SYGVKD. The CDR3 length is 12 residues. Trimming took 2 bases from V and 10 from J, leaving 11 bases between them. In nucleotides, the CDR3 is TGTGCCATCAGTGAGGAGACACGAGTAGCTTTCTTT. Protein sequence: CAISEETRVAFF.

This clonotype has just a few counts. V gene TRBV30 combines with J gene TRBJ1-1; D is unclear. Per the germline V gene, CDR1 is GTSNPN and CDR2 is SVGIG (reference sequence). Trimming left V 4 bases short and J 0 bases short, with 12 bases between. The CDR3 spans 14 residues. The CDR3 reads CAWNRDNMNTEAFF. The CDR3 DNA reads as TGTGCCTGGAACCGGGATAATATGAACACTGAAGCTTTCTTT. The entire variable domain, with the rest obtained from reference TRBV30 and TRBJ1-1, is as follows: SQTIHQWPATLVQPVGSPLSLECTVEGTSNPNLYWYRQAAGRGLQLLFYSVGIGQISSEVPQNLSASRPQDRQFILSSKKLLLSDSGFYLCAWNRDNMNTEAFFGQGTRLTVV.

This clonotype was counted a few times. The CDR3 is CASSIDNPLEQYF. CDR3 coding DNA: TGCGCCAGCAGCATTGACAACCCGTTGGAGCAGTACTTC. The J gene is TRBJ2-5, the V gene TRBV5-1, with unresolved D. Trimming cost V 4 bases and J 11 bases, with 18 bases left between them. The CDR3 loop spans 13 amino acids. CDR1 and CDR2 (germline): SGHRS, YFSETQ.

This clonotype has just a few counts. The chain recombines TRBV29-1 with TRBJ2-3; 10 bases match TRBD1. J gave up 4 bases and V 4 bases, and 11 bases lay outside the gene matches. This CDR3 spans 16 amino acids. CDR1 and CDR2 (germline): SQVTM, ANQGSEA. The CDR3 DNA follows: TGCAGCGTTGTGTCCTGGGGGGGACAGGGGCCAGATACGCAGTATTTT. Translating it yields CSVVSWGGQGPDTQYF.